These 30 T cell receptor beta chains were sequenced from one sample in a study of cytomegalovirus exposure and HLA in healthy donors. The protocol was immunoSEQ multiplex PCR, while the TCRdb copy is restricted to in-frame clones and leaves out a portion. This sample has 150,000 to 200,000 clones; less than 90% occur once, and the top ten carry roughly 10%. Sequenced material: PBMCs. The receptors come from a man aged 25 to 40 in good health and CMV-seropositive.

V and J are TRBV5-6 and TRBJ2-7; D is unclear. Germline-derived CDR1 and CDR2 are SGHDT and YYEEEE. The CDR3 extends over 15 amino acids. V gave up 2 bases and J gave up 2 bases, with 14 bases separating them. CDR3 region: CASSLSPGLAYEQYF. As DNA, the CDR3 is TGTGCCAGCAGCTTATCCCCCGGGTTGGCCTACGAGCAGTACTTC.

This chain links TRBV19 with TRBJ1-5; D is undetermined. The length of the CDR3 is 12 residues. Germline V gives CDR1 LNHDA, CDR2 SQIVND (reference sequence). The V gene lost 6 bases and the J gene lost 7 bases, with 10 bases spanning the gap. CDR3 sequence reads: CASSSGRQPQHF. Here the CDR3 DNA reads TGTGCCAGTAGCTCCGGGAGGCAGCCCCAGCATTTT. The full variable domain, with the rest looked up from reference TRBV19 and TRBJ1-5, is DGGITQSPKYLFRKEGQNVTLSCEQNLNHDAMYWYRQDPGQGLRLIYYSQIVNDFQKGDIAEGYSVSREKKESFPLTVTSAQKNPTAFYLCASSSGRQPQHFGDGTRLSIL.

The chain uses TRBV6-1 and TRBJ2-7, with D unclear. This CDR3 is built from 11 residues. Trimming removed 6 bases from V and 4 bases from J, with 7 bases in between. Per germline, CDR1 MNHNS and CDR2 SASEGT. CDR3 sequence reads: CASRAAYEQYF. The CDR3, as DNA: TGTGCCAGCAGGGCTGCATACGAGCAGTACTTC.

J is TRBJ1-5 and V is TRBV2; D possibly corresponds to TRBD1 (6 bases). The CDR3 runs to 14 residues. In germline, CDR1 is SNHLY, CDR2 FYNNEI. The germline V and J ends were trimmed by 9 bases and 3 bases, with 15 bases remaining between them. The CDR3 reads CASLIDRNNQPQHF. The CDR3, as DNA: TGTGCCAGTCTCATTGACAGGAACAATCAGCCCCAGCATTTT.

CDR3 amino acids: CASRDGLAGGRTSTDTQYF. The DNA for the CDR3 is TGCGCCAGCAGGGATGGACTAGCGGGAGGTCGGACAAGCACAGATACGCAGTATTTT. The chain joins TRBV10-2 to TRBJ2-3; 14 nucleotides align to TRBD2. Germline CDR1 reads WSHSY; CDR2 reads SAAADI. With 6 bases clipped from V and 0 bases from J, the junction kept 11 bases outside the gene matches. This CDR3 is built from 19 residues.

The CDR3 reads CASSFNRDTYEQYF. CDR3 sequence (DNA): TGTGCCAGCAGCTTCAACCGGGACACGTACGAGCAGTACTTC. V is TRBV7-8 and J is TRBJ2-7; tentative D call: TRBD1 (6 bases). CDR3 size: 14 residues. The germline V and J ends were trimmed by 3 bases and 4 bases, with 13 bases remaining between them. Per the germline V gene, CDR1 is SGHVS and CDR2 is FQNEAQ.

V gene TRBV18 combines with J gene TRBJ2-5; 10 bases are shared with TRBD1. Trimming at V came to 4 bases and at J to 1 base, leaving 0 bases not matched to a gene. The germline V gene encodes CDR1 KGHSH and CDR2 LQKENI. The CDR3 consists of 14 residues. CDR3 coding DNA: TGTGCCAGCTCACGGGACAGGGGCCAAGAGACCCAGTACTTC. This gives the protein CASSRDRGQETQYF.

The chain employs TRBV28 and TRBJ2-7, with D tentatively TRBD2 (6 bases). CDR1 and CDR2 from the germline V gene are MDHEN and SYDVKM. The CDR3 has 12 residues. V was shortened by 3 bases and J by 6 bases, with 9 bases between the two germline ends. The DNA for the CDR3 is TGTGCCAGCAGTTTGGAGGGAACCGAGCAGTACTTC. It codes for CASSLEGTEQYF. The full variable domain, completed using reference TRBV28 and TRBJ2-7, is DVKVTQSSRYLVKRTGEKVFLECVQDMDHENMFWYRQDPGLGLRLIYFSYDVKMKEKGDIPEGYSVSREKKERFSLILESASTNQTSMYLCASSLEGTEQYFGPGTRLTVT.

This clone is a singleton in its sample. The rearrangement uses TRBV7-3 and TRBJ2-1; D possibly corresponds to TRBD1 (6 bases). Looked up from germline, CDR1 is SGHTA and CDR2 is FQGTGA. CDR3 length equals 15 residues. Trimming left V 2 bases short and J 7 bases short, with 15 bases between. CDR3 loop: CASSLVGSGQNEQFF. CDR3 coding DNA: TGTGCCAGCAGCTTAGTCGGGTCCGGACAGAATGAGCAGTTCTTC.

In its sample, this clone was seen once. The V call is TRBV9, the J call TRBJ2-7; D perhaps matches TRBD1 (6 bases). V was cut by 0 bases and J by 5 bases, with 18 bases left in between. Germline CDR1 SGDLS, CDR2 YYNGEE. The CDR3 has 16 amino acids. CDR3 DNA sequence: TGTGCCAGCAGCGTAGGGGGCAGGGGTTCGAACGACGAGCAGTACTTC. As protein: CASSVGGRGSNDEQYF.

The genes are TRBV2 and TRBJ2-5; 12 bases align to TRBD2. Germline V gene lookup returns CDR1 SNHLY and CDR2 FYNNEI. This CDR3 contains 17 residues. J lost 5 bases, V lost 6 bases, and 13 bases had no gene match. This CDR3 reads CASRGGLAGRKGETQYF. CDR3 bases: TGTGCCAGCAGGGGGGGACTAGCGGGCCGTAAGGGGGAGACCCAGTACTTC. Together with reference TRBV2 and TRBJ2-5, the CDR3 gives the full variable domain: EPEVTQTPSHQVTQMGQEVILRCVPISNHLYFYWYRQILGQKVEFLVSFYNNEISEKSEIFDDQFSVERPDGSNFTLKIRSTKLEDSAMYFCASRGGLAGRKGETQYFGPGTRLLVL.

J is TRBJ1-2 and V is TRBV18, with D uncertain. The CDR3 is made up of 15 amino acids. The ends were cut back, 6 bases at V and 5 bases at J, with 19 bases in the middle. Per germline, CDR1 KGHSH and CDR2 LQKENI. The CDR3 region is CASSRSDGVLYGYTF. CDR3 coding DNA: TGTGCCAGCTCCCGAAGCGACGGGGTTTTGTATGGCTACACCTTC.

This clone was recorded only once. Here the CDR3 DNA reads TGTGCCAGCAGCAACCCAGGGTTCGGCGGCTACACCTTC. Its protein is CASSNPGFGGYTF. The chain is built from TRBV9 and TRBJ1-2; D is perhaps TRBD1 (5 bases). V was shortened by 4 bases and J by 8 bases, with 15 bases between the two germline ends. Per the germline V gene, CDR1 is SGDLS and CDR2 is YYNGEE. The CDR3 contains 13 residues.

The chain is built from TRBV10-3 and TRBJ2-5; 7 positions match TRBD2. In germline, CDR1 is ENHRY, CDR2 SYGVKD. CDR3 size: 14 residues. V lost 4 bases and J lost 4; bases outside the gene matches: 6. CDR3 region: CAISGQGGTETQYF. For the CDR3, the DNA is TGTGCCATCAGTGGGCAGGGAGGGACAGAGACCCAGTACTTC.

J is TRBJ2-5 and V is TRBV5-1; 8 positions agree with TRBD1. CDR1 is SGHRS and CDR2 is YFSETQ in the germline V gene. The CDR3 runs 17 residues. V was pared by 2 bases and J by 4 bases, with 13 bases of the junction left unmatched. The CDR3 protein is CASSLGRGRRFRETQYF. DNA of the CDR3: TGCGCCAGCAGCTTAGGCAGGGGGCGCAGGTTCAGAGAGACCCAGTACTTC.

This chain links TRBV15 with TRBJ2-2; a weak D match, TRBD1 (5 bases). This CDR3 is built from 15 residues. Germline V gives CDR1 LNHNV, CDR2 YYDKDF (reference sequence). V lost 3 bases to trimming and J lost 8 bases, with 16 bases between them. As DNA, the CDR3 is TGTGCCACCAGCAGCCCACGACAGTGGGAAGGGGAGCTGTTTTTT. Amino acid sequence: CATSSPRQWEGELFF.

Remarks on this clone: The junction departs from germline at one end; a sequencing error may be responsible. This chain connects TRBV9 to TRBJ1-5; D gene unclear. The germline V gene encodes CDR1 SGDLS and CDR2 YYNGEE. This CDR3 has 14 residues. CDR3 sequence: CASSPGNTINPISF. CDR3 sequence (DNA): TGTGCCAGCAGCCCGGGGAATACAATCAACCCCATCTCTTTT.

The chain uses TRBV7-9 and TRBJ2-7, with 7 nucleotides matching TRBD2. V lost 1 base, J lost 4 bases, and 4 bases stayed unmatched. This CDR3 comprises 14 residues. Germline CDR1 SEHNR, CDR2 FQNEAQ (reference sequence). As DNA, the CDR3 is TGTGCCAGCAGCTTAGGGGGGAGGGCATACGAGCAGTACTTC. The encoded protein is CASSLGGRAYEQYF.

The CDR3 bases are TGTGCCAGCAGCCCTGAGGACAGGGCGATCTCAGATGAAAAACTGTTTTTT. This gives the protein CASSPEDRAISDEKLFF. The gene calls are TRBV9 and TRBJ1-4; 8 nucleotides agree with TRBD1. The trim removed 4 bases at V and 6 bases at J, leaving 14 bases unmatched. This CDR3 contains 17 residues. Looked up from germline, CDR1 is SGDLS and CDR2 is YYNGEE.

The chain has TRBV6-5 and TRBJ1-2; D not resolved. Germline V gives CDR1 MNHEY, CDR2 SVGAGI. Trimming removed 7 bases at V and 2 bases at J, with 11 bases between. The length of the CDR3 is 13 residues. The CDR3 coding sequence is TGTGCCAGCACCGCCGACGGGAACTATGGCTACACCTTC. Translated, it gives CASTADGNYGYTF.

This clone was observed a single time. CDR3 protein: CASSLASGGSQGTQYF. Here the CDR3 DNA reads TGTGCCAGCAGCTTAGCCAGCGGGGGGTCTCAGGGTACGCAGTATTTT. The V call is TRBV7-6, the J call TRBJ2-3; 9 nucleotides match TRBD2. The CDR3 spans 16 residues. V shed 0 bases and J 8 bases; nucleotides not matched to a gene: 9. Looked up from germline, CDR1 is SGHVS and CDR2 is FNYEAQ.

This rearrangement joins TRBV9 to TRBJ2-3; 8 nucleotides align to TRBD2. The CDR3 runs to 16 residues. With V trimmed by 0 bases and J by 1 base, 4 bases remained unmatched. CDR1 SGDLS and CDR2 YYNGEE come from the germline V gene. The CDR3 DNA is TGTGCCAGCAGCGTAGGAAGTAGCGGGGGCACAGATACGCAGTATTTT. It is translated as CASSVGSSGGTDTQYF.

The genes are TRBV7-9 and TRBJ1-1, with 10 bases fitting TRBD1. V lost 5 bases, J lost 3 bases, and 6 bases stayed unmatched. CDR3 length: 15 amino acids. Per germline, CDR1 SEHNR and CDR2 FQNEAQ (reference sequence). CDR3 in DNA: TGTGCCAGCAGCGACGGGACAGGGGTGTACACTGAAGCTTTCTTT. It is translated as CASSDGTGVYTEAFF.

The genes are TRBV27 and TRBJ1-1, with TRBD1 matching over 12 bases. This CDR3 region has 16 residues. V lost 1 base and J lost 6; bases outside the gene matches: 6. Per germline, CDR1 MNHEY and CDR2 SMNVEV (reference sequence). CDR3 in DNA: TGTGCCAGCAGTTTATGGGGACAGGGGGCTCGATCTGAAGCTTTCTTT. Its protein is CASSLWGQGARSEAFF.

The chain carries TRBV5-6 and TRBJ2-5, with 7 positions matching TRBD1. The CDR3 covers 19 residues. Germline V gene sequence: CDR1 SGHDT, CDR2 YYEEEE. V was pared by 1 base and J by 4 bases, with 19 bases of the junction left unmatched. In DNA form, the CDR3 reads TGTGCCAGCAGCTTGCGGGTGGACAGGACACTACTTTCGAGAGAGACCCAGTACTTC. Translated: CASSLRVDRTLLSRETQYF.

The V gene is TRBV9, the J gene TRBJ2-3; 9 nucleotides align to TRBD2. V dropped 0 bases and J dropped 4; count of bases not matched to a gene: 12. The CDR3 length is 18 residues. CDR1 is SGDLS, CDR2 YYNGEE, per germline. CDR3 in amino acids: CASSVVASSSGGADTQYF. In DNA, the CDR3 is TGTGCCAGCAGCGTAGTTGCCTCGAGTAGCGGGGGAGCAGATACGCAGTATTTT.

This clone was seen only once. The gene calls are TRBV9 and TRBJ2-1; D possibly corresponds to TRBD2 (5 bases). The V gene lost 0 bases and the J gene lost 7 bases, with 11 bases spanning the gap. This CDR3 is 14 amino acids long. In germline, CDR1 is SGDLS, CDR2 YYNGEE. CDR3 DNA sequence: TGTGCCAGCAGCGTAGGAGGGAGTATTAATGAGCAGTTCTTC. It is translated as CASSVGGSINEQFF.

This chain uses TRBV9 with TRBJ2-1; 7 nucleotides align to TRBD1. J gave up 7 bases and V 4 bases, and 11 bases lay outside the gene matches. In germline, CDR1 is SGDLS, CDR2 YYNGEE. The CDR3 is 15 residues long. The CDR3, as DNA: TGTGCCAGCAGCTTAGAGGGGGCTGGGAAAAATGAGCAGTTCTTC. Amino acid sequence: CASSLEGAGKNEQFF.

The gene calls are TRBV21-1 and TRBJ2-2; the D call in the table, TRBD2, was not verified against the DNA. TRBV21-1 is a known pseudogene. This CDR3 is built from 15 residues. The CDR3 DNA reads TGTGCCAGCAGCCCCCCCCCTGGAGGGACCGGGGAGCTGTTTTTT. As protein: CASSPPPGGTGELFF.

The gene calls are TRBV7-3 and TRBJ2-5, with no clear D. CDR3 length: 13 residues. CDR1 is SGHTA and CDR2 is FQGTGA in the germline V gene. V lost 2 bases, J lost 4 bases, and 8 bases lay in between. CDR3 sequence (DNA): TGTGCCAGCAGCTTAGCTAGTGGAGAGACCCAGTACTTC. Amino acid sequence: CASSLASGETQYF.